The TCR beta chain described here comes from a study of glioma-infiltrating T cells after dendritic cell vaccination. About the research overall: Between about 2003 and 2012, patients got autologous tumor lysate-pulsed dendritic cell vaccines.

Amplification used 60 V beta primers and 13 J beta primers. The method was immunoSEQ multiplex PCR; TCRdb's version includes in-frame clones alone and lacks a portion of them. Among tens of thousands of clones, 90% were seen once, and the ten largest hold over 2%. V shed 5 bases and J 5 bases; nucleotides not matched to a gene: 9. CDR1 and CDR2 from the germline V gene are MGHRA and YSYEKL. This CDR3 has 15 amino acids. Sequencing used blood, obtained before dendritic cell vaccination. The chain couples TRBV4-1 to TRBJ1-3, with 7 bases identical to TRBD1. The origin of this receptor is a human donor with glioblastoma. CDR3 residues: CASSASGQQRNTIYF. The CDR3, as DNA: TGCGCCAGCAGCGCGTCGGGACAGCAGAGAAACACCATATATTTT.